A single sample gave rise to the 25 T cell receptor beta chains below, sequenced in a study of blood T cell repertoires in COVID-19. The assay was immunoSEQ multiplex PCR, and TCRdb's table has in-frame clones only and misses some. The sample comprises 270,000 or so clones, less than 85% of which are singletons, and approximately 3.1% rests with the top ten. Material for sequencing was peripheral blood. The receptor set was obtained from a woman younger than 35 with acute or convalescent COVID-19.

This chain connects TRBV3-1 (or the pseudogene TRBV3-2) to TRBJ2-3, with 8 bases that match TRBD2. This CDR3 region has 16 residues. The germline CDR1 and CDR2 sequences are LGHDT and YNNKEL (reference sequence). J was trimmed by 3 bases and V by 1 base; bases with no gene match: 6. The CDR3 sequence: CASSQVSTSGTDTQYF. The CDR3 DNA sequence: TGTGCCAGCAGCCAAGTTTCAACTAGCGGTACAGATACGCAGTATTTT.

The chain uses TRBV5-1 and TRBJ1-6; 8 bases fit TRBD1. There are 14 residues in the CDR3. J gave up 6 bases and V 3 bases, and 2 bases lay outside the gene matches. Germline CDR1 is SGHRS and CDR2 is YFSETQ. The CDR3, as DNA: TGCGCCAGCAGCTCCGGACAGGGTAATTCACCCCTCCACTTT. This sequence encodes CASSSGQGNSPLHF. The variable domain in full, completed from reference TRBV5-1 and TRBJ1-6, reads KAGVTQTPRYLIKTRGQQVTLSCSPISGHRSVSWYQQTPGQGLQFLFEYFSETQRNKGNFPGRFSGRQFSNSRSEMNVSTLELGDSALYLCASSSGQGNSPLHFGNGTRLTVT.

The J gene is TRBJ2-5, the V gene TRBV29-1, with D possibly TRBD1 on 6 matching bases. The CDR3 consists of 14 residues. The V end was cut by 6 bases, the J end by 2 bases, with 16 bases between. CDR1 and CDR2 from the germline V gene are SQVTM and ANQGSEA. The CDR3 DNA follows: TGCAGCGTCGGCCCGAAGGGACATCAAGAGACCCAGTACTTC. Translation: CSVGPKGHQETQYF.

This sequence joins TRBV19 and TRBJ2-3, with 7 bases identical to TRBD1. Germline assignment: CDR1 LNHDA and CDR2 SQIVND (reference sequence). J lost 4 bases, V lost 10 bases, and 11 bases had no gene match. The CDR3 has 14 amino acids. CDR3 nucleotides: TGTGCCACTAGGACAGGCAGCACTTCAGATACGCAGTATTTT. This sequence encodes CATRTGSTSDTQYF.

The V call is TRBV9, the J call TRBJ2-1, with D tentatively TRBD2 (6 bases). The V gene's germline CDR1 is SGDLS and CDR2 YYNGEE. Trimming removed 0 bases from V and 7 bases from J, with 20 bases in between. The CDR3 is made up of 17 amino acids. The CDR3 is CASSVGFLNGRGNEQFF. The DNA for the CDR3 is TGTGCCAGCAGCGTAGGATTCCTTAACGGGAGAGGGAATGAGCAGTTCTTC.

As DNA, the CDR3 is TGCGCCAGCAGTGAAATACTGACAGGGATCGGAAACACCATATATTTT. It yields the protein CASSEILTGIGNTIYF. This chain connects TRBV10-2 to TRBJ1-3, with 7 bases aligning to TRBD1. V lost 3 bases and J lost 4; bases outside the gene matches: 9. Germline assignment: CDR1 WSHSY and CDR2 SAAADI. This CDR3 is built from 16 residues.

The J gene is TRBJ2-1, the V gene TRBV30, with D maybe TRBD1 (5 bases). V lost 5 bases and J lost 9, with 11 bases in between. The CDR3 is made up of 11 amino acids. CDR1 is GTSNPN and CDR2 is SVGIG in the germline V gene (reference sequence). In nucleotides, the CDR3 is TGTGCCTGGGGAAGGGGTGGTGAGCAGTTCTTC. It yields the protein CAWGRGGEQFF.

This clone showed up just a few times. V gene TRBV28 combines with J gene TRBJ1-2, with D uncertain. The CDR3 has 12 amino acids. Germline loops: CDR1 MDHEN, CDR2 SYDVKM. Trimming left V 4 bases short and J 3 bases short, with 6 bases between. The CDR3 is CASSWADYGYTF. The CDR3 DNA reads as TGTGCCAGCAGTTGGGCAGACTATGGCTACACCTTC.

J is TRBJ2-1 and V is TRBV11-2, with TRBD2 matching over 7 bases. There are 18 residues in the CDR3. Germline assignment: CDR1 SGHAT and CDR2 FQNNGV. V was pared by 3 bases and J by 0 bases, with 11 bases of the junction left unmatched. CDR3 coding DNA: TGTGCCAGCAGCTTTCCCGGGGGATCTAGCGGCTCCTACAATGAGCAGTTCTTC. As protein: CASSFPGGSSGSYNEQFF.

This chain joins TRBV15 and TRBJ1-3; no reliable D call. V was clipped by 0 bases and J by 0 bases, with 3 bases between them. The CDR3 consists of 14 residues. Germline V gene data show CDR1 as LNHNV and CDR2 as YYDKDF (reference sequence). The CDR3 here is CATSRDHSGNTIYF. In DNA form, the CDR3 reads TGTGCCACCAGCAGAGACCACTCTGGAAACACCATATATTTT.

The chain is built from TRBV19 and TRBJ1-1, with TRBD1 identical over 11 bases. The J segment lost 4 bases and the V segment lost 5 bases, leaving 12 bases of the junction unmatched. This CDR3 is 17 amino acids long. CDR1 LNHDA and CDR2 SQIVND come from the germline V gene (reference sequence). The DNA of the CDR3 is TGTGCCAGTAGTCCAAGGACAGGGGGCTATCTTGGCACTGAAGCTTTCTTT. Protein: CASSPRTGGYLGTEAFF.

The V call is TRBV7-9, the J call TRBJ2-1, with TRBD2 matching 11 bases. The CDR3 spans 16 residues. Per germline, CDR1 SEHNR and CDR2 FQNEAQ (reference sequence). V was pared by 2 bases and J by 3 bases, with 3 bases of the junction left unmatched. The CDR3 DNA sequence: TGTGCCAGCAGCTTACTGACTAGCGGGAACTACAATGAGCAGTTCTTC. Its translation is CASSLLTSGNYNEQFF.

The chain's CDR3 is CATSDSGQASNQPQHF. DNA for the CDR3: TGTGCCACCAGTGACTCGGGACAGGCGAGCAATCAGCCCCAGCATTTT. The genes are TRBV24-1 and TRBJ1-5; 8 positions match TRBD1. V lost 4 bases, J lost 1 base, and 5 bases stayed unmatched. The CDR3 covers 16 residues. Germline CDR1 and CDR2: KGHDR and SFDVKD.

The chain uses TRBV5-1 and TRBJ1-3; TRBD1 aligns across 7 bases. CDR1 is SGHRS, CDR2 YFSETQ, per germline. This CDR3 region has 15 residues. Losses at the gene ends were 0 bases for V and 3 bases for J; bases not matched to a gene: 3. CDR3 sequence (DNA): TGCGCCAGCAGCTTGGTGGCAGGGGGTGGAAACACCATATATTTT. Translation: CASSLVAGGGNTIYF.

This chain's CDR3 is CASSSKTATSTGEQFF. The CDR3 DNA sequence: TGTGCCAGCAGCTCTAAGACAGCAACCTCAACGGGTGAGCAGTTCTTC. The chain uses TRBV7-3 and TRBJ2-1; maybe TRBD1 (5 bases). V shed 4 bases and J shed 9 bases, with 22 bases lying between them. CDR1 and CDR2 (germline): SGHTA, FQGTGA. The CDR3 extends over 16 amino acids.

This sequence joins TRBV28 and TRBJ2-1, with TRBD2 identical over 7 bases. V gave up 7 bases and J gave up 8 bases; unmatched junction bases: 11. The germline V gene encodes CDR1 MDHEN and CDR2 SYDVKM. The CDR3 is 14 amino acids. The chain's CDR3 is CASTKWGGDDEQFF. The CDR3 nucleotides read TGTGCCAGCACCAAATGGGGAGGGGACGATGAGCAGTTCTTC.

The genes are TRBV3-1 (or the pseudogene TRBV3-2) and TRBJ1-2, with D perhaps TRBD1 (6 bases). The CDR3 sequence is 14 residues long. Germline CDR1 is LGHDT and CDR2 is YNNKEL (reference sequence). V was clipped by 4 bases and J by 6 bases, with 15 bases between them. The CDR3 protein is CASSPWERGNGYTF. CDR3 in DNA: TGTGCCAGCAGCCCTTGGGAAAGGGGGAATGGCTACACCTTC.

This clone was observed a few times. This chain links TRBV7-6 with TRBJ1-5; D remains unclear. The CDR3 is 12 amino acids. The germline V gene has CDR1 SGHVS and CDR2 FNYEAQ. Trimming shortened V by 3 bases and J by 7 bases, and 7 bases separated the two germline ends. CDR3 in amino acids: CASSFPGQPQHF. CDR3 sequence (DNA): TGTGCCAGCAGCTTCCCGGGGCAGCCCCAGCATTTT.

This clone was seen only once. The chain is built from TRBV11-2 and TRBJ1-3; 9 nucleotides line up with TRBD1. The germline gives CDR1 SGHAT, CDR2 FQNNGV. Germline trimming cut 5 bases from V and 2 bases from J; bases unmatched to any gene: 7. The CDR3 contains 16 residues. CDR3 region: CASSTNRGRAGNTIYF. CDR3 bases: TGTGCCAGCAGCACAAACAGGGGGCGGGCTGGAAACACCATATATTTT.

The sample holds a few counts of this clone. The V and J genes are TRBV30 and TRBJ1-1; weak D call: TRBD1 (5 bases). CDR3 size: 13 residues. Trimming removed 7 bases from V and 4 bases from J, with 16 bases in between. Germline CDR1 and CDR2: GTSNPN and SVGIG (reference sequence). The CDR3 loop is CAYSRGLFTEAFF. The CDR3 nucleotides are TGTGCCTATAGCCGGGGACTGTTCACTGAAGCTTTCTTT.

J is TRBJ2-7 and V is TRBV19, with D tentatively TRBD2 (6 bases). Looked up from germline, CDR1 is LNHDA and CDR2 is SQIVND (reference sequence). Trimming cost V 5 bases and J 0 bases, with 11 bases left between them. This CDR3 has 14 residues. CDR3 region: CASSGGTFSYEQYF. DNA of the CDR3: TGTGCCAGTAGTGGCGGGACGTTCTCCTACGAGCAGTACTTC.

The sample holds a few counts of this clone. The V and J genes are TRBV15 and TRBJ1-5; 8 bases are shared with TRBD1. The CDR3 is 17 amino acids. The V gene's germline CDR1 is LNHNV and CDR2 YYDKDF (reference sequence). V dropped 0 bases and J dropped 7; count of bases not matched to a gene: 11. CDR3: CATSRDSGQDWGQPQHF. In DNA, the CDR3 is TGTGCCACCAGCAGAGATTCGGGACAGGACTGGGGGCAGCCCCAGCATTTT.

The chain joins TRBV2 to TRBJ1-4; a weak D match, TRBD1 (5 bases). The length of the CDR3 is 14 residues. Germline V gene sequence: CDR1 SNHLY, CDR2 FYNNEI. The ends were cut back, 6 bases at V and 0 bases at J, with 8 bases in the middle. The CDR3 sequence is CASRTTATNEKLFF. In DNA, the CDR3 is TGTGCCAGCAGAACGACAGCAACTAATGAAAAACTGTTTTTT.

This clone was counted a single time. This chain joins TRBV3-1 (or the pseudogene TRBV3-2) and TRBJ1-4; the match to TRBD1 covers 7 bases. The germline CDR1 and CDR2 sequences are LGHDT and YNNKEL (reference sequence). The CDR3 is 15 amino acids. Germline trimming cut 5 bases from V and 8 bases from J; bases unmatched to any gene: 11. This CDR3 reads CASSERQGPEEKLFF. CDR3 nucleotides: TGTGCCAGCAGCGAACGACAGGGCCCGGAGGAAAAACTGTTTTTT.

This chain uses TRBV5-1 with TRBJ2-7; 7 nucleotides match TRBD2. The germline CDR1 and CDR2 sequences are SGHRS and YFSETQ. The CDR3 covers 12 residues. V lost 5 bases to trimming and J lost 2 bases; unmatched junction nucleotides: 1. CDR3 sequence reads: CASSAGAYEQYF. The CDR3 DNA follows: TGCGCCAGCAGTGCGGGGGCCTACGAGCAGTACTTC.